The table lists the clone carrying this T cell receptor (beta chain) with a count of one. Its antigen is not identified. The data are from a study of cytomegalovirus exposure and HLA in healthy donors. General study results and limits: When a later analysis compared HLA-associated TCR beta chains with equally common others, the HLA-associated chains turned out to be more clonally expanded and to have lower generation probabilities.

The PCR employed 60 Vbeta primers together with 13 Jbeta primers. Sequenced by immunoSEQ multiplex PCR; TCRdb stores in-frame clones only, minus some. The data show fewer than 95,000 clones, roughly 79% seen once. The CDR3 is 17 amino acids. The V gene's germline CDR1 is SGDLS and CDR2 YYNGEE. The V gene lost 0 bases and the J gene lost 1 base, with 16 bases spanning the gap. The sequencing input was PBMCs. This TCR came from a man aged 30-40 years in good health and CMV-seronegative. The J gene is TRBJ1-1, the V gene TRBV9; possible D gene TRBD1, 5 bases. The CDR3 loop reads CASSVGGGLVANTEAFF. The CDR3 coding sequence is TGTGCCAGCAGCGTAGGTGGGGGGTTGGTGGCGAACACTGAAGCTTTCTTT.